The 14 T cell receptor beta chains below all came from one sample that was sequenced in a study of blood T cell repertoires in COVID-19. Only in-frame clones appear in the TCRdb table, and some are missing; sequencing was by immunoSEQ multiplex PCR. The repertoire consists of a few hundred thousand clones, with around 90% occurring once and the leading ten covering approximately 0.7%. Material for sequencing was peripheral blood. Every receptor here comes from a human donor in a cohort sampled during active COVID-19.

This clone was seen a single time. The chain employs TRBV5-4 and TRBJ2-5; TRBD1 aligns across 7 bases. Germline trimming cut 2 bases from V and 4 bases from J; bases unmatched to any gene: 2. Germline values: CDR1 SGHNT, CDR2 YYREEE (reference sequence). The CDR3 runs to 13 residues. The CDR3 region has the DNA TGTGCCAGCAGCTTCCGGGACAGAGAGACCCAGTACTTC. Residues: CASSFRDRETQYF.

The chain uses TRBV30 and TRBJ2-1, with 9 bases identical to TRBD2. The length of the CDR3 is 15 residues. Germline V gives CDR1 GTSNPN, CDR2 SVGIG (reference sequence). Trimming at V came to 8 bases and at J to 3 bases, leaving 11 bases not matched to a gene. The CDR3 sequence is CATKPREGFYNEQFF. The CDR3 coding sequence is TGTGCCACCAAGCCGCGGGAGGGCTTCTACAATGAGCAGTTCTTC.

The genes are TRBV6-5 and TRBJ1-4; D remains unclear. Germline CDR1 MNHEY, CDR2 SVGAGI. The CDR3 totals 14 residues. Trimming pared 3 bases from V and 5 bases from J, leaving 10 bases between. CDR3 residues: CASSYQALNEKLFF. The CDR3 region has the DNA TGTGCCAGCAGTTATCAGGCCCTAAATGAAAAACTGTTTTTT.

The chain employs TRBV9 and TRBJ1-5; weak D call: TRBD1 (5 bases). The CDR3 has 14 amino acids. Germline CDR1 and CDR2: SGDLS and YYNGEE. Trimming took off 4 bases at V and 7 bases at J, with 15 bases between the two ends. CDR3 sequence reads: CASSPRGGRQPQHF. The CDR3 bases are TGTGCCAGCAGCCCTCGCGGGGGGAGGCAGCCCCAGCATTTT.

This rearrangement joins TRBV18 to TRBJ1-3; 9 nucleotides align to TRBD1. Per germline, CDR1 KGHSH and CDR2 LQKENI. The CDR3 runs to 16 residues. V dropped 3 bases and J dropped 4; count of bases not matched to a gene: 7. The CDR3, as DNA: TGTGCCAGCTCACCGATACAGGGGGCCGGAGGAAACACCATATATTTT. This codes for CASSPIQGAGGNTIYF.

This clone was recorded once. The J gene is TRBJ1-6, the V gene TRBV7-2; tentatively, D is TRBD1 (6 bases). Germline V gene sequence: CDR1 SGHTA, CDR2 FQGNSA. Between the trimmed V and J ends, which lost 5 bases and 8 bases, there was a span of 10 bases. The CDR3 spans 13 residues. The CDR3 nucleotides read TGTGCCAGCAGCCCCCGACAGGATTCACCCCTCCACTTT. It codes for CASSPRQDSPLHF. Supplemented by reference TRBV7-2 and TRBJ1-6, the full variable domain reads GAGVSQSPSNKVTEKGKDVELRCDPISGHTALYWYRQSLGQGLEFLIYFQGNSAPDKSGLPSDRFSAERTGGSVSTLTIQRTQQEDSAVYLCASSPRQDSPLHFGNGTRLTVT.

The J gene is TRBJ2-2, the V gene TRBV11-3; D ambiguous. Germline CDR1 SGHNT, CDR2 YENEEA. Deletions cut 4 bases from V and 4 bases from J, with 7 bases between. The CDR3 length is 13 residues. The CDR3 spells CASSSPGTGELFF. The DNA for the CDR3 is TGTGCCAGCAGCTCGCCGGGCACCGGGGAGCTGTTTTTT.

The rearrangement links TRBV18 to TRBJ1-5, with 10 nucleotides matching TRBD1. The CDR3 loop spans 15 amino acids. In germline, CDR1 is KGHSH, CDR2 LQKENI. V was clipped by 2 bases and J by 5 bases; unmatched bases: 3. The CDR3 is CASSPGTGEHQPQHF. The CDR3 bases are TGTGCCAGCTCACCAGGGACAGGGGAACATCAGCCCCAGCATTTT.

The rearrangement links TRBV4-2 to TRBJ1-2; TRBD1 matches 7 bases. Germline CDR1 is LGHNA and CDR2 is YNFKEQ. The CDR3 covers 17 residues. V lost 0 bases and J lost 4; bases outside the gene matches: 11. This chain's CDR3 is CASSQDILGQAVYGYTF. CDR3 DNA: TGTGCCAGCAGCCAAGATATTCTAGGACAGGCTGTCTATGGCTACACCTTC.

This chain uses TRBV28 with TRBJ2-7; TRBD2 agrees at 7 bases. CDR3 length: 12 amino acids. Trimming removed 3 bases from V and 5 bases from J; junction bases left unmatched: 1. CDR1 and CDR2 from the germline V gene are MDHEN and SYDVKM. The CDR3 reads CASSFGGNEQYF. In DNA, the CDR3 is TGTGCCAGCAGTTTCGGGGGGAACGAGCAGTACTTC. Combining the CDR3 with reference TRBV28 and TRBJ2-7 gives the whole variable domain DVKVTQSSRYLVKRTGEKVFLECVQDMDHENMFWYRQDPGLGLRLIYFSYDVKMKEKGDIPEGYSVSREKKERFSLILESASTNQTSMYLCASSFGGNEQYFGPGTRLTVT.

V gene TRBV6-5 combines with J gene TRBJ1-4; 9 positions agree with TRBD1. The germline gives CDR1 MNHEY, CDR2 SVGAGI. CDR3 length equals 15 residues. After removal of 6 bases from V and 8 bases from J, the junction contained 10 bases not matched to a gene. In nucleotides, the CDR3 is TGTGCCAGCAGGCCTAGTGGGACAGGGTTGGAAAAACTGTTTTTT. It encodes CASRPSGTGLEKLFF.

The chain employs TRBV12-3 or TRBV12-4 and TRBJ2-1; maybe TRBD2 (6 bases). Trimming cost V 6 bases and J 6 bases, with 12 bases left between them. The CDR3 length is 13 residues. The CDR3 is CASSVTSSNEQFF. CDR3 coding DNA: TGTGCCAGCAGCGTCACTAGCTCCAATGAGCAGTTCTTC.

The CDR3 loop reads CASTSGGARWELFF. The CDR3 nucleotides are TGCGCCAGCACAAGCGGGGGGGCCCGATGGGAGCTGTTTTTT. This sequence joins TRBV10-2 and TRBJ2-2; TRBD2 aligns across 10 bases. This CDR3 is 14 amino acids long. CDR1 and CDR2 from the germline V gene are WSHSY and SAAADI. Trimming removed 7 bases from V and 9 bases from J; junction bases left unmatched: 8.

The V and J genes are TRBV7-2 and TRBJ1-1; D not resolved. The CDR3 covers 15 residues. The germline V gene encodes CDR1 SGHTA and CDR2 FQGNSA. The V end lost 3 bases, the J end lost 6 bases, and 17 bases lay between the germline ends. The CDR3 here is CASSLDFRRGSEAFF. The CDR3 coding sequence is TGTGCCAGCAGCTTGGACTTCCGGCGAGGCTCTGAAGCTTTCTTT. Combining the CDR3 with reference TRBV7-2 and TRBJ1-1 gives the whole variable domain GAGVSQSPSNKVTEKGKDVELRCDPISGHTALYWYRQSLGQGLEFLIYFQGNSAPDKSGLPSDRFSAERTGGSVSTLTIQRTQQEDSAVYLCASSLDFRRGSEAFFGQGTRLTVV.